Following are 28 T cell receptor beta chains from one sample sequenced in a study of T-cell reconstitution after alpha-beta-depleted transplantation in children. TCRbeta library preparation incorporated unique molecular identifiers. TCRdb called the PCR reads again in MiXCR, with one record for every CDR3 protein. The sample includes around 440,000 distinct CDR3 sequences, roughly 16% of them seen just once. The specimen was PBMCs, mostly from graft donor cells, collected 360 days after TCRalphabeta/CD19-depleted stem cell transplant. All receptors derive from a boy under three years old who had a stem cell transplant for Wiskott-Aldrich syndrome, so the T cells may come from the graft donor.

The genes are TRBV11-1 and TRBJ1-1; 9 bases line up with TRBD1. The V segment lost 5 bases and the J segment 0 bases; nucleotides outside the gene matches: 19. This CDR3 region has 20 residues. Looked up from germline, CDR1 is SGHAT and CDR2 is FQDESV (reference sequence). Here the CDR3 DNA reads TGTGCCAGCAGCCTCCGGACAGGGGCACTAGAGGTCCCGTTGAACACTGAAGCTTTCTTT. This sequence encodes CASSLRTGALEVPLNTEAFF.

This chain joins TRBV7-9 and TRBJ2-2; D is ambiguous. The CDR3 consists of 15 residues. The V end lost 1 base, the J end lost 4 bases, and 10 bases lay between the germline ends. The V gene's germline CDR1 is SEHNR and CDR2 FQNEAQ (reference sequence). Written as DNA, the CDR3 is TGTGCCAGCAGCTTAGGAAGTTCCCTCACCGGGGAGCTGTTTTTT. Its translation is CASSLGSSLTGELFF. Together with reference TRBV7-9 and TRBJ2-2, the CDR3 gives the full variable domain: DTGVSQNPRHKITKRGQNVTFRCDPISEHNRLYWYRQTLGQGPEFLTYFQNEAQLEKSRLLSDRFSAERPKGSFSTLEIQRTEQGDSAMYLCASSLGSSLTGELFFGEGSRLTVL.

This clonotype was found a few times. The chain is built from TRBV5-1 and TRBJ2-2; 7 bases match TRBD1. Germline V lookup: CDR1 SGHRS, CDR2 YFSETQ. The length of the CDR3 is 16 residues. V shed 0 bases and J 3 bases; nucleotides not matched to a gene: 5. The CDR3 nucleotides are TGCGCCAGCAGCTTGGTGACAGGGAGCTACACCGGGGAGCTGTTTTTT. Residues: CASSLVTGSYTGELFF.

A few counts support this clonotype. The CDR3 reads CASSSLRGRGTDTQYF. CDR3 coding DNA: TGTGCCAGCAGTTCCCTCAGGGGGCGAGGAACAGATACGCAGTATTTT. The V and J genes are TRBV12-3 or TRBV12-4 and TRBJ2-3; TRBD1 matches 8 bases. This CDR3 has 16 residues. Trimming took 4 bases from V and 3 from J; bases not matched to a gene: 9.

V is TRBV12-3 or TRBV12-4 and J is TRBJ1-2; TRBD1 might be the D (5 bases). Deletions cut 8 bases from V and 1 base from J, with 14 bases between. There are 14 residues in the CDR3. This CDR3 reads CASVTGTVNYGYTF. DNA for the CDR3: TGTGCCAGCGTTACGGGGACGGTTAACTATGGCTACACCTTC.

The rearrangement uses TRBV6-2 or TRBV6-3 and TRBJ2-1; 16 nucleotides match TRBD2. Germline V gene lookup returns CDR1 MNHEY and CDR2 SVGEGT. The CDR3 loop spans 18 amino acids. V dropped 6 bases and J dropped 8; count of bases not matched to a gene: 13. CDR3 nucleotide sequence: TGTGCCAGCAGGGGGACTAGCGGGAGGGCCGATTTAATTCATGAGCAGTTCTTC. It is translated as CASRGTSGRADLIHEQFF.

This clonotype was observed a handful of times. This chain joins TRBV5-1 and TRBJ2-1; TRBD2 matches 9 bases. After removal of 1 base from V and 10 bases from J, the junction contained 6 bases not matched to a gene. The V gene's germline CDR1 is SGHRS and CDR2 YFSETQ. The CDR3 is 14 residues long. The CDR3 DNA is TGCGCCAGCAGCTTGAGCGGGGGGTCTTACGAGCAGTTCTTC. Translated, it gives CASSLSGGSYEQFF.

The rearrangement joins TRBV6-6 to TRBJ2-6; D is perhaps TRBD2 (6 bases). V was trimmed by 6 bases and J by 4 bases, leaving 7 bases between them. From germline, CDR1 is MNHNY and CDR2 SVGAGI (reference sequence). The CDR3 contains 13 residues. This CDR3 reads CASSAGGANVLTF. The DNA of the CDR3 is TGTGCCAGCAGCGCGGGGGGGGCCAACGTCCTGACTTTC.

This chain joins TRBV12-3 or TRBV12-4 and TRBJ1-4; D perhaps matches TRBD1 (5 bases). Trimming removed 3 bases at V and 11 bases at J, with 10 bases between. There are 12 residues in the CDR3. CDR3 sequence reads: CASSLAGPKLFF. The CDR3 DNA follows: TGTGCCAGCAGTTTGGCAGGGCCTAAACTGTTTTTT.

The gene calls are TRBV2 and TRBJ2-4, with a tentative D call TRBD2 (5 bases). Germline lookup yields CDR1 SNHLY and CDR2 FYNNEI. This CDR3 is 16 amino acids long. Between the trimmed V and J ends, which lost 1 base and 3 bases, there was a span of 13 bases. This CDR3 is CASSEGLFRGKNIQYF. CDR3 nucleotide sequence: TGTGCCAGCAGTGAAGGCCTTTTTCGGGGCAAAAACATTCAGTACTTC.

In its sample, this clonotype was seen a few times. The genes are TRBV13 and TRBJ2-3; 9 nucleotides align to TRBD1. V lost 3 bases, J lost 3 bases, and 4 bases stayed unmatched. CDR1 and CDR2 (germline): PRHDT, FYEKMQ (reference sequence). The CDR3 contains 15 residues. CDR3 residues: CASSFPGQGTDTQYF. DNA of the CDR3: TGTGCCAGCAGCTTCCCGGGACAGGGAACAGATACGCAGTATTTT. Together with reference TRBV13 and TRBJ2-3, the CDR3 gives the full variable domain: AAGVIQSPRHLIKEKRETATLKCYPIPRHDTVYWYQQGPGQDPQFLISFYEKMQSDKGSIPDRFSAQQFSDYHSELNMSSLELGDSALYFCASSFPGQGTDTQYFGPGTRLTVL.

This clonotype came up a few times. The rearrangement links TRBV7-9 to TRBJ2-5; 8 bases line up with TRBD1. Germline values: CDR1 SEHNR, CDR2 FQNEAQ (reference sequence). V lost 5 bases to trimming and J lost 3 bases; unmatched junction nucleotides: 11. The CDR3 has 16 amino acids. The CDR3 sequence: CASSLGGQALEETQYF. CDR3 bases: TGTGCCAGCAGCCTCGGGGGACAGGCCCTAGAAGAGACCCAGTACTTC.

The V call is TRBV12-3 or TRBV12-4, the J call TRBJ1-2, with TRBD1 as a possible D gene (6 bases). The CDR3 is 15 amino acids. V was clipped by 5 bases and J by 3 bases, with 16 bases between them. The CDR3 DNA reads TGTGCCAGCAGTACTACCGACAGGACCCACTATGGCTACACCTTC. Translation: CASSTTDRTHYGYTF.

Many counts were recorded for this clonotype. J is TRBJ2-7 and V is TRBV29-1; no reliable D call. Germline CDR1 SQVTM, CDR2 ANQGSEA. The V gene lost 5 bases and the J gene lost 1 base, with 3 bases spanning the gap. The CDR3 has 10 residues. In DNA, the CDR3 is TGCAGCGTTAAGTCCTACGAGCAGTACTTC. Its translation is CSVKSYEQYF.

This clonotype was seen a few times. The V call is TRBV24-1, the J call TRBJ2-7; a possible D gene is TRBD1 (6 bases). Trimming removed 4 bases at V and 3 bases at J, with 12 bases between. The germline V gene encodes CDR1 KGHDR and CDR2 SFDVKD. This CDR3 is 14 amino acids long. The CDR3: CATSDSDRYYEQYF. The CDR3 DNA reads as TGTGCCACCAGTGACAGCGACAGGTACTACGAGCAGTACTTC.

The chain recombines TRBV11-2 with TRBJ2-1; tentatively, D is TRBD2 (6 bases). Between the trimmed V and J ends, which lost 1 base and 8 bases, there was a span of 15 bases. The CDR3 contains 15 residues. CDR1 SGHAT and CDR2 FQNNGV come from the germline V gene. CDR3 loop: CASSLARLGSDEQFF. The CDR3 coding sequence is TGTGCCAGCAGCTTAGCACGACTAGGGTCGGATGAGCAGTTCTTC. Complete variable domain (other parts from reference TRBV11-2 and TRBJ2-1): EAGVAQSPRYKIIEKRQSVAFWCNPISGHATLYWYQQILGQGPKLLIQFQNNGVVDDSQLPKDRFSAERLKGVDSTLKIQPAKLEDSAVYLCASSLARLGSDEQFFGPGTRLTVL.

This rearrangement joins TRBV19 to TRBJ2-3; 14 bases map to TRBD2. V shed 5 bases, J shed 4 bases, and the junction held 14 bases outside the gene matches. The CDR3 contains 19 residues. CDR1 and CDR2 from the germline V gene are LNHDA and SQIVND (reference sequence). CDR3 bases: TGTGCCAGTAGTCGAATCAAAATGGGACTAGCGGGAGCGGCAGATACGCAGTATTTT. This translates into CASSRIKMGLAGAADTQYF.

The J gene is TRBJ2-1, the V gene TRBV7-9; 9 bases agree with TRBD1. The CDR3 spans 16 residues. Looked up from germline, CDR1 is SEHNR and CDR2 is FQNEAQ (reference sequence). Unmatched junction bases numbered 11, after V lost 5 bases and J lost 6 bases. Here the CDR3 DNA reads TGTGCCAGCAGCCCCCTTGGGACAGGGTTCATCAATGAGCAGTTCTTC. Its translation: CASSPLGTGFINEQFF.

This clonotype was seen many times. The chain links TRBV6-5 to TRBJ1-1; D is possibly TRBD1 (5 bases). The germline CDR1 and CDR2 sequences are MNHEY and SVGAGI. The length of the CDR3 is 16 residues. Trimming took off 5 bases at V and 0 bases at J, with 16 bases between the two ends. The CDR3 DNA follows: TGTGCCAGCAGTCGAGGGACCGTAAGCTTGAACACTGAAGCTTTCTTT. Translated: CASSRGTVSLNTEAFF.

V and J are TRBV3-1 and TRBJ2-7, with D unresolved. The CDR3 spans 14 residues. V was trimmed by 0 bases and J by 2 bases, leaving 8 bases between them. CDR1 is LGHDT, CDR2 YNNKEL, per germline (reference sequence). CDR3 in amino acids: CASSQDLATYEQYF. CDR3 sequence (DNA): TGTGCCAGCAGCCAAGATCTCGCTACCTACGAGCAGTACTTC.

The gene calls are TRBV12-3 or TRBV12-4 and TRBJ2-7, with D possibly TRBD1 on 6 matching bases. The CDR3 sequence is 14 residues long. Trimming took off 5 bases at V and 2 bases at J, with 13 bases between the two ends. This CDR3 is CASSPLQGPYEQYF. The CDR3 DNA follows: TGTGCCAGCAGTCCTCTCCAGGGGCCCTACGAGCAGTACTTC.

This clonotype was counted a few times. This chain uses TRBV29-1 with TRBJ2-1; perhaps TRBD2 as D (5 bases). The V end lost 5 bases, the J end lost 10 bases, and 12 bases lay between the germline ends. Germline CDR1 and CDR2: SQVTM and ANQGSEA. This CDR3 spans 11 amino acids. CDR3 nucleotides: TGCAGCGTTAAGCGGAGTGGGGAGCAGTTCTTC. This translates into CSVKRSGEQFF.

The gene calls are TRBV2 and TRBJ2-3; D is ambiguous. The length of the CDR3 is 15 residues. The V end was cut by 3 bases, the J end by 2 bases, with 12 bases between. The germline V gene has CDR1 SNHLY and CDR2 FYNNEI. CDR3 DNA sequence: TGTGCCAGCAGTGAGTTCCTCGGGCCCACAGATACGCAGTATTTT. It is translated as CASSEFLGPTDTQYF.

This clonotype was seen a handful of times. The CDR3 nucleotides read TGCAGTGCTATCCGGACTAGCGGCCCTGGGAATACGCAGTATTTT. Translation gives CSAIRTSGPGNTQYF. The chain couples TRBV20-1 to TRBJ2-3; 10 nucleotides align to TRBD2. From germline, CDR1 is DFQATT and CDR2 SNEGSKA (reference sequence). Losses at the gene ends were 4 bases for V and 7 bases for J; bases not matched to a gene: 11. The CDR3 has 15 residues.

This clonotype was observed a few times. CDR3 protein: CAISGAGTVALTF. CDR3 bases: TGTGCCATCAGTGGGGCCGGGACAGTGGCCCTGACTTTC. V usage is TRBV10-3 and J usage is TRBJ2-6; TRBD1 matches at 7 bases. CDR3 length: 13 amino acids. In germline, CDR1 is ENHRY, CDR2 SYGVKD. V lost 4 bases to trimming and J lost 15 bases; unmatched junction nucleotides: 9.

This clonotype was counted only a few times. The genes are TRBV5-1 and TRBJ2-1; D tentatively reads TRBD1 or TRBD2 (5 bases each). V shed 0 bases and J shed 0 bases, with 10 bases lying between them. From germline, CDR1 is SGHRS and CDR2 YFSETQ. The CDR3 spans 16 residues. The CDR3 nucleotides read TGCGCCAGCAGCTTGGGACAGCGGAGCTCCTACAATGAGCAGTTCTTC. Protein: CASSLGQRSSYNEQFF. The full variable domain, with the rest looked up from reference TRBV5-1 and TRBJ2-1, is KAGVTQTPRYLIKTRGQQVTLSCSPISGHRSVSWYQQTPGQGLQFLFEYFSETQRNKGNFPGRFSGRQFSNSRSEMNVSTLELGDSALYLCASSLGQRSSYNEQFFGPGTRLTVL.

This clonotype was seen a handful of times. This sequence joins TRBV7-2 and TRBJ2-7; 10 bases are a match to TRBD1. Trimming took 1 base from V and 4 from J; bases not matched to a gene: 7. CDR1 and CDR2 from the germline V gene are SGHTA and FQGNSA. CDR3 size: 16 residues. The CDR3 DNA reads TGTGCCAGCAGCTTAGGATGGGGGACAGGGGCTTACGAGCAGTACTTC. This encodes CASSLGWGTGAYEQYF.

The table lists this clonotype with a few counts. This rearrangement joins TRBV12-3 or TRBV12-4 to TRBJ1-6; D uncertain. This CDR3 has 12 residues. V lost 5 bases to trimming and J lost 9 bases, with 8 bases between them. The DNA of the CDR3 is TGTGCCAGCAGTAGGGCTAGTTCACCCCTCCACTTT. Translated, it gives CASSRASSPLHF.